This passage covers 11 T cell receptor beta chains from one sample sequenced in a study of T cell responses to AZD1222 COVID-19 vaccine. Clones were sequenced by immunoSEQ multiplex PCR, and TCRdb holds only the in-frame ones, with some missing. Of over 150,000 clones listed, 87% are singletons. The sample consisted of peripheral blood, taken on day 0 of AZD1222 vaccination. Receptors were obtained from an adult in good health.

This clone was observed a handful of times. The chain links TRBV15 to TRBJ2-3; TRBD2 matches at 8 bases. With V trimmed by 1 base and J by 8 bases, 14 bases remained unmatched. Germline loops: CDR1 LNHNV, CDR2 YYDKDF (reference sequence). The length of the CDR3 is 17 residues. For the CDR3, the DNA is TGTGCCACCAGCAGAGGGGGGCCAGCGGGAGTGAGGGTTACGCAGTATTTT. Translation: CATSRGGPAGVRVTQYF.

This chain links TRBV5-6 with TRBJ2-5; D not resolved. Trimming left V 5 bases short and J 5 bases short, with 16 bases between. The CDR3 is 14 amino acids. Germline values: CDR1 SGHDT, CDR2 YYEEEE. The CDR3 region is CASRKAPFSETQYF. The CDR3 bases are TGTGCCAGCAGAAAGGCCCCATTTTCTGAGACCCAGTACTTC.

Here the CDR3 reads CASSLLSNRPPQNTEAFF. As DNA, the CDR3 is TGTGCCAGCAGCTTGCTTTCGAACAGGCCGCCTCAGAACACTGAAGCTTTCTTT. This chain connects TRBV5-5 to TRBJ1-1; tentative D call: TRBD1 (5 bases). Trimming cost V 1 base and J 1 base, with 20 bases left between them. This CDR3 comprises 18 residues. Germline V gene data show CDR1 as SGHKS and CDR2 as YYEKEE (reference sequence).

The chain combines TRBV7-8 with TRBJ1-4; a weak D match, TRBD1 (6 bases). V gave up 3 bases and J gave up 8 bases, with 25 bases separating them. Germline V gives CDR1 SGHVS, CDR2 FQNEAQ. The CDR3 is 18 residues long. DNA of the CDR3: TGTGCCAGCAGCTTGACTTATCGGGGGGGCCCCTCGGGAGAAAAACTGTTTTTT. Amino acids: CASSLTYRGGPSGEKLFF.

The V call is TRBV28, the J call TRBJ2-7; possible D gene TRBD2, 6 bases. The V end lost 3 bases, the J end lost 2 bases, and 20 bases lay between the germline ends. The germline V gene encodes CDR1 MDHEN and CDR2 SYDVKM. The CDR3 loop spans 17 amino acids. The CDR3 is CASSLSYGGTKTYEQYF. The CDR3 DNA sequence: TGTGCCAGCAGTTTGTCCTATGGCGGGACGAAGACCTACGAGCAGTACTTC.

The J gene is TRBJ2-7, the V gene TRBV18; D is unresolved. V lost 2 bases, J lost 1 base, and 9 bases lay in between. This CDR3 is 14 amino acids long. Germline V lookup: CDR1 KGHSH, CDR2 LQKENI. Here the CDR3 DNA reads TGTGCCAGCTCACCATTATCGCCGTCCTACGAGCAGTACTTC. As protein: CASSPLSPSYEQYF.

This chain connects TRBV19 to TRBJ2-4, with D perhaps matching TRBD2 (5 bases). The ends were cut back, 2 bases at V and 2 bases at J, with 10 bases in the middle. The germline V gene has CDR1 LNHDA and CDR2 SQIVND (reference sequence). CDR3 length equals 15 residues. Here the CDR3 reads CASSILSGPKNIQYF. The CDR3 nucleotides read TGTGCCAGTAGTATATTAAGCGGTCCCAAAAACATTCAGTACTTC.

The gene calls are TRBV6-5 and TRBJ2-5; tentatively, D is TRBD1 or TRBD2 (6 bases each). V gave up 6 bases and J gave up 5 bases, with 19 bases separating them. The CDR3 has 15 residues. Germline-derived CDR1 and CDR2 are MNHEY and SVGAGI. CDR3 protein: CASRTYLGGLETQYF. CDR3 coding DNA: TGTGCCAGCAGGACCTACTTAGGGGGGCTGGAGACCCAGTACTTC.

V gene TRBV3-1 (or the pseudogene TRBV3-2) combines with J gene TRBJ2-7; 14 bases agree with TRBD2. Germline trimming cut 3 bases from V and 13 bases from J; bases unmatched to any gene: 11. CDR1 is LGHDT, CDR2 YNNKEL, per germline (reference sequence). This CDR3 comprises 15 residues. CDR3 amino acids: CASSQGILGTSGRYF. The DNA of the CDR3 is TGTGCCAGCAGCCAGGGAATACTCGGGACTAGCGGGAGATACTTC.

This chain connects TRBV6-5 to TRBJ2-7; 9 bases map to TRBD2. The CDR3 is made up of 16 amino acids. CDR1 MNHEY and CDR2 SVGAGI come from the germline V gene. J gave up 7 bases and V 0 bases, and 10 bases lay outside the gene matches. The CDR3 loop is CASSYSGTSTVLEQYF. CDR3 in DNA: TGTGCCAGCAGTTACTCCGGGACTAGCACGGTTCTGGAGCAGTACTTC.

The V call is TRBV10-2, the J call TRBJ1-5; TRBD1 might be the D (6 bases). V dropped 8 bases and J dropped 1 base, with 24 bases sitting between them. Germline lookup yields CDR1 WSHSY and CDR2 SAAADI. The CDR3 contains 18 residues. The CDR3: CASLNWAGGGTSNQPQHF. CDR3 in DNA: TGCGCCAGCCTGAACTGGGCCGGAGGGGGGACAAGCAATCAGCCCCAGCATTTT.